This T cell receptor beta chain was retrieved from a study of post-analysis software for immune sequencing data. Study-wide context: The cohort encompassed relapsing-remitting, secondary progressive and progressive-relapsing multiple sclerosis disease courses. Study conclusions and caveats: There were four or five TRBV segments more frequent in patients than controls, and TRBV5-6, TRBV5-1 and TRBV20-1 were among them. Controls' normalized Chao1 diversity significantly exceeded that of multiple sclerosis patients. Under F measure analysis, samples from one preparation batch co-clustered strongly.

TCR beta cDNA libraries included unique molecular identifiers. Out of roughly 1 to 10 million T cells, 480,000 or so cDNA molecules were generated. TCRdb re-called the PCR reads with MiXCR, one entry per CDR3 protein. The table lists hundreds of thousands of distinct CDR3 sequences, roughly 27% of them singletons. Germline V gives CDR1 MDHEN, CDR2 SYDVKM. The CDR3 runs to 17 residues. Deletions cut 4 bases from V and 0 bases from J, with 18 bases between. About this clonotype: Antigen unknown.

Sequenced input: blood. This clonotype was sampled from a girl under 18 with multiple sclerosis. The rearrangement joins TRBV28 to TRBJ1-2, with TRBD1 as a possible D gene (6 bases). The CDR3 here is CASSSTRQAHSNYGYTF. CDR3 DNA: TGTGCCAGCAGTTCTACTAGACAGGCCCATTCTAACTATGGCTACACCTTC.